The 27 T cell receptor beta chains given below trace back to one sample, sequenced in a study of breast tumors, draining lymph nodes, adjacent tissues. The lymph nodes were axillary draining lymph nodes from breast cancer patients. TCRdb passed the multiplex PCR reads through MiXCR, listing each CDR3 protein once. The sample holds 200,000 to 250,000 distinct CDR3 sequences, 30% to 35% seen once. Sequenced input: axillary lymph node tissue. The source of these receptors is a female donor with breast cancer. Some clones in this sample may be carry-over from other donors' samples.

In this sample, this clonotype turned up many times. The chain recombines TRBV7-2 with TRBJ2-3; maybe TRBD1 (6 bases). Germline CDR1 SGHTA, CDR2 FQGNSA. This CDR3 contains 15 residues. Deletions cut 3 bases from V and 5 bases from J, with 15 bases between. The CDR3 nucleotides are TGTGCCAGCAGCTTCCGGCAGGGGCATATAGATACGCAGTATTTT. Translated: CASSFRQGHIDTQYF.

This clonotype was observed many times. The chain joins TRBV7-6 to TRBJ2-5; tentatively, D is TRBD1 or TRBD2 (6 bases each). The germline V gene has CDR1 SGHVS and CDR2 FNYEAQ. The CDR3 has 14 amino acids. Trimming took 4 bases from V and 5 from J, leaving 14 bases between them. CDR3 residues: CASSSRGGLETQYF. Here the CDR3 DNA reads TGTGCCAGCAGCTCTCGAGGGGGGCTGGAGACCCAGTACTTC.

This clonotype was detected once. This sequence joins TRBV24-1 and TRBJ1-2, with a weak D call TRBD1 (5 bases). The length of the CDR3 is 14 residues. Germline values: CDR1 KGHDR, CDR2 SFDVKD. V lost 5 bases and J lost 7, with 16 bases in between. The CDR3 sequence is CATSAWVQGTGYTF. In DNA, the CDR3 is TGTGCCACCAGTGCCTGGGTCCAGGGAACTGGCTACACCTTC.

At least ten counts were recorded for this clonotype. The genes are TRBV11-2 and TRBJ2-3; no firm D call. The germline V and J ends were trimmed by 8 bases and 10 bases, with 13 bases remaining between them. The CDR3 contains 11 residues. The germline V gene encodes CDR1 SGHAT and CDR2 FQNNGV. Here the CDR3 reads CASGSLGSQYF. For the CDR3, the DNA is TGTGCCAGCGGATCCCTGGGGTCGCAGTATTTT.

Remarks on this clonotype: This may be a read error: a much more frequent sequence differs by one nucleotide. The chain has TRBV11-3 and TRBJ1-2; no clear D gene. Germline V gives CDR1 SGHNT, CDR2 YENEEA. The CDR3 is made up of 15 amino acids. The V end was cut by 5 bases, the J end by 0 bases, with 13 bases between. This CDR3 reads CASSPRGGSNYGYTF. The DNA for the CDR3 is TGTGCCAGCAGCCCGCGAGGCGGATCTAACTATGGCTACACCTTC.

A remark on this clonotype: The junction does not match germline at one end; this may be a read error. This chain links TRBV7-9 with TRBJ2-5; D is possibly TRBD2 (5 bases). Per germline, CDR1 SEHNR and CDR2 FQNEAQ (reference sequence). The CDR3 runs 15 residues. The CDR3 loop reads CASSLGSGSWETQHF. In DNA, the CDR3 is TGTGCCAGCAGCTTAGGATCGGGGAGTTGGGAGACCCAGCACTTC.

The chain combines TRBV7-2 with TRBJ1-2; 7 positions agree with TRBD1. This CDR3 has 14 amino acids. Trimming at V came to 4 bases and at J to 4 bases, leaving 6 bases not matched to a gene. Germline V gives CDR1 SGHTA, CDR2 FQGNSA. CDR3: CASSWGQQTYGYTF. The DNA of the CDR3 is TGTGCCAGCAGCTGGGGACAGCAAACCTATGGCTACACCTTC.

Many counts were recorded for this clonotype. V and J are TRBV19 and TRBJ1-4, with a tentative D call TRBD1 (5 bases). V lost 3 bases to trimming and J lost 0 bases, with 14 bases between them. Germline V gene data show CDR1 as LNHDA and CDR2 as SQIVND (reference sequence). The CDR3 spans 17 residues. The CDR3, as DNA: TGTGCCAGTAGTATGGTCAGGGACCCATCAACTAATGAAAAACTGTTTTTT. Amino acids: CASSMVRDPSTNEKLFF.

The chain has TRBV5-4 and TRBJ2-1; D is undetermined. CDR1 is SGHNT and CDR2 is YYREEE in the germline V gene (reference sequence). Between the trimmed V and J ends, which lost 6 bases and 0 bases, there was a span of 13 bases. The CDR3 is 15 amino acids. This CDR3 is CASKGGKSSYNEQFF. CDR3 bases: TGTGCCAGCAAGGGCGGAAAGAGCTCCTACAATGAGCAGTTCTTC.

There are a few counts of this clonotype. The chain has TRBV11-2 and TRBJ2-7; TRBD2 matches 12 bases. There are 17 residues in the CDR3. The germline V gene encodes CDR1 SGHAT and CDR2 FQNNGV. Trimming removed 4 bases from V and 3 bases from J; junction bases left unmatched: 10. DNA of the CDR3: TGTGCCAGCAGCTCCCCCGGAGGGACTAGCGGGCTCTACGAGCAGTACTTC. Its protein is CASSSPGGTSGLYEQYF.

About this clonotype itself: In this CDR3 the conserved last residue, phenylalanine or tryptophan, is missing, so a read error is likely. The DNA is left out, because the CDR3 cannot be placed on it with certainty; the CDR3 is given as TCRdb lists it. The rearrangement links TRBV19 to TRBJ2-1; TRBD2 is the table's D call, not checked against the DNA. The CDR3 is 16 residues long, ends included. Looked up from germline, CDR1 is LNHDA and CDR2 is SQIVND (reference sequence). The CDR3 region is CASRPSGLAGVNEQTL.

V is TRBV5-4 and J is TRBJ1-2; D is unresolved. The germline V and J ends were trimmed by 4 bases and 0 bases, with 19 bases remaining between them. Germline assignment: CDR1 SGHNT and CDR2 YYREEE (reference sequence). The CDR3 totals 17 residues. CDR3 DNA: TGTGCCAGCAGCCCGCCCACTTTACGTCTATCTAACTATGGCTACACCTTC. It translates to CASSPPTLRLSNYGYTF.

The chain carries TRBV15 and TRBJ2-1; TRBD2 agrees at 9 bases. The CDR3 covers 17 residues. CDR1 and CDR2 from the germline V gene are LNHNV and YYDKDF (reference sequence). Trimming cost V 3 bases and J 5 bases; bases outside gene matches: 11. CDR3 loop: CATSSPRNSGRNNEQFF. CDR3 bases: TGTGCCACCAGCAGCCCCCGGAATAGCGGGAGAAACAATGAGCAGTTCTTC. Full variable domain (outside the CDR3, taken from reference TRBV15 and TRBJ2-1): DAMVIQNPRYQVTQFGKPVTLSCSQTLNHNVMYWYQQKSSQAPKLLFHYYDKDFNNEADTPDNFQSRRPNTSFCFLDIRSPGLGDTAMYLCATSSPRNSGRNNEQFFGPGTRLTVL.

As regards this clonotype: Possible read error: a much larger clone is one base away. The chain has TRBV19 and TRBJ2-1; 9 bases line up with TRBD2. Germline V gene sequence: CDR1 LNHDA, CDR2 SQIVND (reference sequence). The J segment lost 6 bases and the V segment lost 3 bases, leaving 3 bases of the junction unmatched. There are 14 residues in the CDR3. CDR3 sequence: CASSIGGGANEQFF. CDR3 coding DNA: TGTGCCAGTAGTATTGGCGGGGGGGCCAATGAGCAGTTCTTC.

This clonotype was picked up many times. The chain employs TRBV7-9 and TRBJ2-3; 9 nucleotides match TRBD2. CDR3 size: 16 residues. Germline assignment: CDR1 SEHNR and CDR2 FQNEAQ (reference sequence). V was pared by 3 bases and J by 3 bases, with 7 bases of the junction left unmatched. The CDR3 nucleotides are TGTGCCAGCAGCTTTGGTACTAGCGGGTCGACAGATACGCAGTATTTT. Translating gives CASSFGTSGSTDTQYF.

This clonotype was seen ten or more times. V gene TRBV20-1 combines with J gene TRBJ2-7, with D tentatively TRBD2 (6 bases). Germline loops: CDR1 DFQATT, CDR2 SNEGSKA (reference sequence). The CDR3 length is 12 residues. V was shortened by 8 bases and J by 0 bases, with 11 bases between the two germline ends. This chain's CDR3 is CSSTGVSYEQYF. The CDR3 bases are TGCAGTAGCACGGGAGTCTCCTACGAGCAGTACTTC.

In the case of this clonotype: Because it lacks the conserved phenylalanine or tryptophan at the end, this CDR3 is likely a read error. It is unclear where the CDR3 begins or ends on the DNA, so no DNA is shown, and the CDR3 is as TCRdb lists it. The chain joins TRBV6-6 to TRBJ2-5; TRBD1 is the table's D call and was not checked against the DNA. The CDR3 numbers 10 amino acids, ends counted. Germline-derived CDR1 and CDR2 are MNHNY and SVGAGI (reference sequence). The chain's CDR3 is CASTPGDRYT.

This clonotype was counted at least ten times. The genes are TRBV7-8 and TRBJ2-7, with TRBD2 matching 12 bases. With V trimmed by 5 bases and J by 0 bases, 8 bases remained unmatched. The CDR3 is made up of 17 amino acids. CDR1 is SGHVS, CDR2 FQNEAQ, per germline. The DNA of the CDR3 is TGTGCCAGCAGCCCGACTAGCGGGAGCCCTAGCTCCTACGAGCAGTACTTC. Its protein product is CASSPTSGSPSSYEQYF.

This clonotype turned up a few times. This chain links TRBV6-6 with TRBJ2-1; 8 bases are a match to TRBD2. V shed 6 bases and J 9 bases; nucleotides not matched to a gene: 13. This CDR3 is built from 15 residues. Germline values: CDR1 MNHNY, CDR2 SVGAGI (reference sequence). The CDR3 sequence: CASSNAGRGASEQFF. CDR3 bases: TGTGCCAGCAGCAACGCCGGGAGGGGGGCAAGTGAGCAGTTCTTC.

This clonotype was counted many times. CDR3 sequence reads: CASRQQGAGSPLHF. CDR3 nucleotide sequence: TGTGCCAGTCGCCAACAGGGGGCGGGATCACCCCTCCACTTT. This rearrangement joins TRBV19 to TRBJ1-6; 9 nucleotides agree with TRBD1. The CDR3 loop spans 14 amino acids. The germline V gene encodes CDR1 LNHDA and CDR2 SQIVND (reference sequence). The junction had 9 bases not matched to a gene; V was cut back by 8 bases and J by 10 bases.

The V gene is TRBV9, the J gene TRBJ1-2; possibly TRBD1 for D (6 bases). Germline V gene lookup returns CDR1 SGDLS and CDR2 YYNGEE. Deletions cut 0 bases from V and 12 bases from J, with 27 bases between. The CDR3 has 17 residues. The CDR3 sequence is CASSVGLLGAGSSGNTF. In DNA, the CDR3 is TGTGCCAGCAGCGTAGGGCTCCTGGGGGCAGGGAGCTCTGGAAACACCTTC.

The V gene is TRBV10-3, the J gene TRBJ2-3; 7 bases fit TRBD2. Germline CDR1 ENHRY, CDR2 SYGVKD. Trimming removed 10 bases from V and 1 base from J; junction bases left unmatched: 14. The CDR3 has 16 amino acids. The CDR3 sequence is CASRRSMGGGTDTQYF. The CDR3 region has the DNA TGTGCCAGCCGTCGCAGCATGGGGGGGGGCACAGATACGCAGTATTTT.

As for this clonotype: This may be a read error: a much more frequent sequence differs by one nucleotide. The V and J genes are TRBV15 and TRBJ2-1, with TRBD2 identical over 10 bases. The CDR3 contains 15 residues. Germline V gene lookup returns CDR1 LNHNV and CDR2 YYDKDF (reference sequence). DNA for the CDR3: TGTGCCAGCAGCTTACCTAGCGGGGGTTTCGATGAGCAGTTCTTC. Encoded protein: CASSLPSGGFDEQFF.

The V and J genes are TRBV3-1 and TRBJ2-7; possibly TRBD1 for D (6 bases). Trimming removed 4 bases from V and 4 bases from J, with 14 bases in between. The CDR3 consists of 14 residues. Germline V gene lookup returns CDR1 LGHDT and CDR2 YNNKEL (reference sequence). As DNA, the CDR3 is TGTGCCAGCAGCCGAAACAGGGAATTTTACGAGCAGTACTTC. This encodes CASSRNREFYEQYF.

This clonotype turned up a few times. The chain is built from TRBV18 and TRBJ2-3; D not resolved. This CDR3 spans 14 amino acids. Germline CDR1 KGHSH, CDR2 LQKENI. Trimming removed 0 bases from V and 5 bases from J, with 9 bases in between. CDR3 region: CASSPPGREDTQYF. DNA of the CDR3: TGTGCCAGCTCACCACCTGGTAGGGAAGATACGCAGTATTTT.

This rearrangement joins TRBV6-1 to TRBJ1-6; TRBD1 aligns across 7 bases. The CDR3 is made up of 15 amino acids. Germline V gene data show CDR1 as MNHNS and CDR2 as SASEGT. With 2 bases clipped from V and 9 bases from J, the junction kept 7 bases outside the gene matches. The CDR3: CASSENRGRGSPLHF. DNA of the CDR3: TGTGCCAGCAGTGAAAACAGGGGACGAGGTTCACCCCTCCACTTT.

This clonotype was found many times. The chain's CDR3 is CASQGDNNEKLFF. The CDR3 DNA reads TGTGCCAGCCAAGGAGACAATAATGAAAAACTGTTTTTT. This chain links TRBV9 with TRBJ1-4, with no clear D. The CDR3 loop spans 13 amino acids. Trimming removed 7 bases from V and 4 bases from J, with 11 bases in between. Per germline, CDR1 SGDLS and CDR2 YYNGEE.